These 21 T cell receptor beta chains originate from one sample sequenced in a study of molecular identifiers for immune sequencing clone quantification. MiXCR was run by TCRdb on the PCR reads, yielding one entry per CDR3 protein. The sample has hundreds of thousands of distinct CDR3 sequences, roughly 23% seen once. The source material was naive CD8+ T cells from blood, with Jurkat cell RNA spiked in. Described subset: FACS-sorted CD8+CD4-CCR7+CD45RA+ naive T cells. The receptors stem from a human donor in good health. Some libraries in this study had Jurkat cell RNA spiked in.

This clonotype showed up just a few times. DNA of the CDR3: TGCAGCCACGAGAGCAGCGGGGGCCCCTACGAGCAGTACTTC. This gives the protein CSHESSGGPYEQYF. The chain has TRBV20-1 and TRBJ2-7; TRBD2 agrees at 8 bases. The CDR3 loop spans 14 amino acids. Germline values: CDR1 DFQATT, CDR2 SNEGSKA (reference sequence).

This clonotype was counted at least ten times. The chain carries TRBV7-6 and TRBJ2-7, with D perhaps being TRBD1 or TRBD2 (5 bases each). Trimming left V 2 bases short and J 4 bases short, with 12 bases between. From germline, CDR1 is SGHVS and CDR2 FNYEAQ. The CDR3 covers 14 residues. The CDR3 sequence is CASSLNREGYEQYF. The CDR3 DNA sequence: TGTGCCAGCAGCTTAAACAGAGAGGGGTACGAGCAGTACTTC.

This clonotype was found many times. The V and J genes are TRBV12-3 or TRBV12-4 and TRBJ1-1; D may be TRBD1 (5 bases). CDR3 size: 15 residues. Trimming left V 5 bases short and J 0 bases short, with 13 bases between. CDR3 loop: CASSPAMGLNTEAFF. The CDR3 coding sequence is TGTGCCAGCAGTCCCGCGATGGGGCTGAACACTGAAGCTTTCTTT.

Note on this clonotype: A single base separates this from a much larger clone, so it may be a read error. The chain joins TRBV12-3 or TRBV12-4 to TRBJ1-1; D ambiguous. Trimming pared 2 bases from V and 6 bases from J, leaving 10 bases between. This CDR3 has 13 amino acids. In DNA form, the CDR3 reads TGTGCCAGCAGTTTATGGGTGGGCTCTGAAGCTTTCTTT. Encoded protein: CASSLWVGSEAFF.

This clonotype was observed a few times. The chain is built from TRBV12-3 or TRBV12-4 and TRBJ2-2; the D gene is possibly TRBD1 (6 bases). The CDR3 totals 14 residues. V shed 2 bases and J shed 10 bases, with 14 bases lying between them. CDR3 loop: CASSLTGLYAELFF. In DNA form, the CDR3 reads TGTGCCAGCAGTTTAACAGGGTTGTATGCGGAGCTGTTTTTT.

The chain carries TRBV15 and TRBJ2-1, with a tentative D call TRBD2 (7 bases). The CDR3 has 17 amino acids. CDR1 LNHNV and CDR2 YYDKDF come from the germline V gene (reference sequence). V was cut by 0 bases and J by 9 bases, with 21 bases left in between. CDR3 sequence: CATSREGGGPSVGEQFF. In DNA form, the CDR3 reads TGTGCCACCAGCAGAGAAGGGGGGGGACCAAGTGTGGGTGAGCAGTTCTTC.

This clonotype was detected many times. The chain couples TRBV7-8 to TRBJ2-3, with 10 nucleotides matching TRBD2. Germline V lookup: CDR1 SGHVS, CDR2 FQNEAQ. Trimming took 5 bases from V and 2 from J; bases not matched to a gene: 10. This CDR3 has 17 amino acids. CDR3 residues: CASSVPLAGASTDTQYF. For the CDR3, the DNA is TGTGCCAGCAGCGTCCCGCTAGCGGGGGCTTCCACAGATACGCAGTATTTT.

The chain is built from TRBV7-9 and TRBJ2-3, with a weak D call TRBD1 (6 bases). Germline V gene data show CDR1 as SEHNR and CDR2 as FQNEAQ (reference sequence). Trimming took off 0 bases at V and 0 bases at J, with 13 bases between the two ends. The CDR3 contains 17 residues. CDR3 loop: CASSLALEGESTDTQYF. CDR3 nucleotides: TGTGCCAGCAGCTTAGCCCTTGAGGGGGAGAGCACAGATACGCAGTATTTT.

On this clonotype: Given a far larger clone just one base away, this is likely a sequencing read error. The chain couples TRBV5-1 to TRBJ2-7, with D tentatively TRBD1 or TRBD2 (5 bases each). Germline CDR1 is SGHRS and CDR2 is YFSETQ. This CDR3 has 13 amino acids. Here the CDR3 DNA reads TGCGCCAGCAGCTTGGCCGGGACCTACGAGCAGCACTTC. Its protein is CASSLAGTYEQHF.

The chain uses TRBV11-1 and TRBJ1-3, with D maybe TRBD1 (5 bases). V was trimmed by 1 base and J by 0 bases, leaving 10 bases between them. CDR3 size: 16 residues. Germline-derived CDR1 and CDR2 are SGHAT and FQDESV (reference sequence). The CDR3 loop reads CASSLDRRLSGNTIYF. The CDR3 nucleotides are TGTGCCAGCAGCTTAGACAGGAGACTCTCTGGAAACACCATATATTTT.

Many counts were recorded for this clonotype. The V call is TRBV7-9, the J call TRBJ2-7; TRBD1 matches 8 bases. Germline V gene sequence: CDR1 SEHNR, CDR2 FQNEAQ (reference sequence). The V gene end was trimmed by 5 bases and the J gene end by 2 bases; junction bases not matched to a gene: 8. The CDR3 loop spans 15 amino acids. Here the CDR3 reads CASSAGQGAAYEQYF. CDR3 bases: TGTGCCAGCAGCGCCGGCCAGGGGGCAGCCTACGAGCAGTACTTC.

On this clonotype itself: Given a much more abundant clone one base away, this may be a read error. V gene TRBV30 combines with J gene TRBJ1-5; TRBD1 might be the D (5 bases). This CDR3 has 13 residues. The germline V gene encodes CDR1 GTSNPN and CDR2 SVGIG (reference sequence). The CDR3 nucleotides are TGTGCCTGGAGTTTAGGGGCCGGGCAGCCCCCGCATTTT. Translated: CAWSLGAGQPPHF.

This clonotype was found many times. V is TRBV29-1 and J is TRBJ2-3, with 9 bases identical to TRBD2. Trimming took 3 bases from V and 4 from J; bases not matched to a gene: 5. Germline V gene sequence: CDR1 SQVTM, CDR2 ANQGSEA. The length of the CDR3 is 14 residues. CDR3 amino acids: CSVDEREAPDTQYF. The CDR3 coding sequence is TGCAGCGTTGATGAGCGGGAGGCCCCAGATACGCAGTATTTT.

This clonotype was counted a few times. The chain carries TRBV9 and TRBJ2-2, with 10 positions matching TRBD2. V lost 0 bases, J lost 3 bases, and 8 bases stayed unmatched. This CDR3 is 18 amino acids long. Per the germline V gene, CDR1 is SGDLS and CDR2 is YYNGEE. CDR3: CASSVGLAGVSYTGELFF. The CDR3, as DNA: TGTGCCAGCAGCGTAGGGCTAGCGGGAGTTTCATACACCGGGGAGCTGTTTTTT. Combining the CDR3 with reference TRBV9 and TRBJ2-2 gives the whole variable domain DSGVTQTPKHLITATGQRVTLRCSPRSGDLSVYWYQQSLDQGLQFLIQYYNGEERAKGNILERFSAQQFPDLHSELNLSSLELGDSALYFCASSVGLAGVSYTGELFFGEGSRLTVL.

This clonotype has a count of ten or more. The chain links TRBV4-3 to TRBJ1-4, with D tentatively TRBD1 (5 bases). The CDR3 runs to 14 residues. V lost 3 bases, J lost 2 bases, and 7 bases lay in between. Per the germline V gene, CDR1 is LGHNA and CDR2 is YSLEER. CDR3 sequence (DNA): TGCGCCAGCAGCCAGAGGGGTACTAATGAAAAACTGTTTTTT. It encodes CASSQRGTNEKLFF.

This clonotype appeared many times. CDR3 DNA sequence: TGTGCCAGCAGTTTAGGTATCAGACTGGCAGATACGCAGTATTTT. Protein product: CASSLGIRLADTQYF. V gene TRBV12-3 or TRBV12-4 combines with J gene TRBJ2-3; D unclear. V was pared by 1 base and J by 4 bases, with 12 bases between. The CDR3 contains 15 residues.

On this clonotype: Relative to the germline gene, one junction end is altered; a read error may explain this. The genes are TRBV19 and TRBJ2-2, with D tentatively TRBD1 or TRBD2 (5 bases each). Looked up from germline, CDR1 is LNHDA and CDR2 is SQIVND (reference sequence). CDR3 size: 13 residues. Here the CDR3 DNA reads TGTGCCAGCTACAGGTGGCTTACCGGGGAGCTGTTATTT. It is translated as CASYRWLTGELLF. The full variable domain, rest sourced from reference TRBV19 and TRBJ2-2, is DGGITQSPKYLFRKEGQNVTLSCEQNLNHDAMYWYRQDPGQGLRLIYYSQIVNDFQKGDIAEGYSVSREKKESFPLTVTSAQKNPTAFYLCASYRWLTGELLFGEGSRLTVL.

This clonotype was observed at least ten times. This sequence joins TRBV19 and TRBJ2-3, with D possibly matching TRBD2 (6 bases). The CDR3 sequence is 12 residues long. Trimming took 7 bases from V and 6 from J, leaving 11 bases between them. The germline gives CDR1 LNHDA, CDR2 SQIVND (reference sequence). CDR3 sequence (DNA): TGTGCCAGTACGGGGGTCCACGATACGCAGTATTTT. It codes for CASTGVHDTQYF.

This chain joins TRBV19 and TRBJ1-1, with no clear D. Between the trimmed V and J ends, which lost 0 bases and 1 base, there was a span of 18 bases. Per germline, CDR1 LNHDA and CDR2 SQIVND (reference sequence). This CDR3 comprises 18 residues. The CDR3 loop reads CASSIDADVPLGNTEAFF. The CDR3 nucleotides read TGTGCCAGTAGTATAGACGCCGACGTCCCCCTGGGGAACACTGAAGCTTTCTTT. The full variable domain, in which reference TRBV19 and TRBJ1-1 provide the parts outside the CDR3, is DGGITQSPKYLFRKEGQNVTLSCEQNLNHDAMYWYRQDPGQGLRLIYYSQIVNDFQKGDIAEGYSVSREKKESFPLTVTSAQKNPTAFYLCASSIDADVPLGNTEAFFGQGTRLTVV.

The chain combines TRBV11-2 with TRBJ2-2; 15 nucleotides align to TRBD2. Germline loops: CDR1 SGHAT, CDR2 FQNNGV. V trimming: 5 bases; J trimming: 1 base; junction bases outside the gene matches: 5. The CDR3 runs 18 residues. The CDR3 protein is CASSPGLAGGLNTGELFF. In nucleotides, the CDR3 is TGTGCCAGCAGCCCGGGACTAGCGGGGGGACTGAACACCGGGGAGCTGTTTTTT.

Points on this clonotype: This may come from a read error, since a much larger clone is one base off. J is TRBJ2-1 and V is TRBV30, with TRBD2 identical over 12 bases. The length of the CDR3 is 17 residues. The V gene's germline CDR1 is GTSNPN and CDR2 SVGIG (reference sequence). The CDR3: CAWSVRPGTSGSYEKFF. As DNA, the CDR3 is TGTGCCTGGAGTGTACGGCCCGGGACTAGCGGGTCATATGAGAAGTTCTTC.